Sequencing of this T cell receptor beta chain was carried out in a study of long-term antiretroviral therapy in people with HIV. Findings and limits, study-wide: Controls had broader CDR3 length ranges than HIV repertoires did. Sampling of blood ran from the mid-2000s to the late 2010s, and older ART regimens were possibly in use. Transplant donor controls retained higher diversity, though diversity increased after ART.

The CDR3 is 15 amino acids. The germline V and J ends were trimmed by 5 bases and 2 bases, with 13 bases remaining between them. CDR1 is SGHVS, CDR2 FQNEAQ, per germline. Concerning this clone itself: Its antigen remains unknown.

Running of the v3.0 immunoSEQ assay took place at survey level. Data came from immunoSEQ multiplex PCR; TCRdb stores just in-frame clones and leaves some out. Among about 20,000 clones, less than 85% were seen once, and the ten largest hold about 10%. The TCR comes from a man between 40 and 49 years old with HIV. The rearrangement links TRBV7-8 to TRBJ1-5; no definite D call. The sequencing used unsorted PBMCs, collected approximately 2.5 years after starting antiretroviral therapy. The CDR3 spells CASSPEVAGNQPQHF. The DNA for the CDR3 is TGTGCCAGCAGCCCAGAGGTTGCGGGCAATCAGCCCCAGCATTTT.